This TCR beta chain was documented in a study of blood T cell repertoires in COVID-19. Data came from immunoSEQ multiplex PCR; TCRdb stores just in-frame clones and leaves some out. The repertoire holds around 150,000 clones, 70% to 85% seen once, with more than 6% in the top ten. This clone appeared a few times. The CDR3 is 13 residues long. CDR1 is GTSNPN and CDR2 is SVGIG in the germline V gene (reference sequence). Trimming left V 3 bases short and J 7 bases short, with 15 bases between. The chain carries TRBV30 and TRBJ1-2, with D hard to call. The sequence was collected from a woman in her thirties or forties with COVID-19, enrolled during active disease. The specimen was peripheral blood. This chain's CDR3 is CAWSPVMTGGYTF. The CDR3 DNA sequence: TGTGCCTGGAGCCCGGTAATGACTGGTGGCTACACCTTC.